The clone carrying this T cell receptor beta chain has just a few counts. The CDR3 extends over 19 amino acids. Germline CDR1 KGHDR, CDR2 SFDVKD. The V and J ends lost 0 bases and 15 bases, in that order; junction bases with no gene match: 24. These data originate in a study of T cells in Graves' hyperthyroidism and ophthalmopathy. The CDR3 regions of TCR beta were amplified from RNA transcripts. HTBI primers drove first-round RT-PCR of the TCR CDR3. TCRdb ran MiXCR on the multiplex PCR reads and lists one entry per CDR3 protein. This sample has some 440,000 distinct CDR3 sequences, with around 16% found just once. Any patient presenting with uncontrolled infection, other autoimmune disease, pregnancy or lactation was left out.

The source of this sequence is a woman aged 18-29 years with Graves' hyperthyroidism. Sample: blood. The chain employs TRBV24-1 and TRBJ2-1; 8 bases match TRBD1. The CDR3 loop reads CATSDLGIRDRWYKVSMFF. The CDR3 region has the DNA TGTGCCACCAGTGATTTGGGTATACGGGACAGGTGGTATAAAGTGAGCATGTTCTTC.